This TCR beta chain was documented in a study of T-cell memory formation after mild COVID-19. The V and J ends lost 5 bases and 1 base respectively, with 20 bases between them. Germline-derived CDR1 and CDR2 are SGHRS and YFSETQ. The CDR3 is 17 amino acids. TCRdb called the 5' RACE reads again in MiXCR, with one record for every CDR3 protein. The sample lists 240,000 or so distinct CDR3 sequences, approximately 9% occurring once. A few counts support this clonotype. The sequence was collected from a man aged 18 to 30 who had mild COVID-19 (a few samples of this study predate the infection). Cell type and time point are not known. The rearrangement uses TRBV5-1 and TRBJ2-3; D is possibly TRBD2 (6 bases). The sequenced sample consisted of PBMCs or a T cell subset sorted from them (not recorded which). The CDR3 DNA reads as TGCGCCAGCAGTTGGAGGGGAGAGGGGTCCGGCACAGATACGCAGTATTTT. It yields the protein CASSWRGEGSGTDTQYF.